This T cell receptor beta chain derives from a study of T-cell reconstitution after alpha-beta-depleted transplantation in children. This CDR3 region has 12 residues. With 5 bases clipped from V and 4 bases from J, the junction kept 1 base outside the gene matches. The germline gives CDR1 ENHRY, CDR2 SYGVKD. Unique molecular identifiers tagged the TCRbeta library. TCRdb reanalysed the PCR reads using MiXCR and keeps one entry per CDR3 protein. The table shows more than 450,000 distinct CDR3 sequences, with around 20% occurring only once. The V gene is TRBV10-3, the J gene TRBJ2-7; 8 positions agree with TRBD1. The specimen comprised PBMCs from the stem cell graft donor, sampled from the stem cell graft. This TCR was recovered from a human donor who donated a stem cell graft to a child with acute lymphoblastic leukemia. The CDR3 protein is CAISRQGYEQYF. In DNA form, the CDR3 reads TGTGCCATCAGTCGACAGGGGTACGAGCAGTACTTC.